This T cell receptor beta chain originates from a study of blood T cell repertoires in COVID-19. In the study overall: Specimens from acute and convalescent COVID-19 originated in the United States, Italy and Spain.

This table comes from immunoSEQ multiplex PCR, and its TCRdb copy is limited to in-frame clones, with some not included. The sample shows under 95,000 clones, around 85% of them seen only once. J gave up 5 bases and V 4 bases, and 9 bases lay outside the gene matches. This CDR3 contains 15 residues. CDR1 and CDR2 (germline): MNHEY, SVGAGI. The gene calls are TRBV6-5 and TRBJ2-7; 9 bases map to TRBD1. The sequenced material came from peripheral blood. This clonotype was obtained from a man between 60 and 75 years old with acute or convalescent COVID-19. DNA for the CDR3: TGTGCCAGCAGTTTACCTGGGACAGGGCGCCACGAGCAGTACTTC. Its protein product is CASSLPGTGRHEQYF.